This record looks at one T cell receptor (beta chain) sequence and its context. Its antigen is undetermined. The data derive from a study of OX40 agonist ivuxolimab in advanced cancers. The repertoire was sequenced with immunoSEQ multiplex PCR; TCRdb's copy has only in-frame clones and lacks some. Of 40,000 or so clones listed, 80% to 90% were seen once; the top ten hold roughly 0.53%. After removal of 1 base from V and 2 bases from J, the junction contained 2 bases not matched to a gene. The CDR3 runs 14 residues. Germline assignment: CDR1 SEHNR and CDR2 FQNEAQ (reference sequence). Study results and limitations: The CD4+ and CD8+ T cells in the blood had expanded clonally by week 6 at 0.1 to 3.0 mg/kg.

The clonotype was recovered from an adult with an advanced solid tumor such as melanoma, head and neck, liver or kidney cancer. Sample: CD4+ or CD8+ T cells sorted from blood, taken in a trial of the OX40 agonist ivuxolimab. This chain joins TRBV7-9 and TRBJ2-7, with 7 bases identical to TRBD1. In DNA form, the CDR3 reads TGTGCCAGCAGCTTAGTTGGGACAGCCTACGAGCAGTACTTC. Protein product: CASSLVGTAYEQYF. Full variable domain (rest looked up from reference TRBV7-9 and TRBJ2-7): DTGVSQNPRHKITKRGQNVTFRCDPISEHNRLYWYRQTLGQGPEFLTYFQNEAQLEKSRLLSDRFSAERPKGSFSTLEIQRTEQGDSAMYLCASSLVGTAYEQYFGPGTRLTVT.